The 5 T cell receptor beta chains listed next were all sequenced from one sample in a study of human T cells and chemical hapten exposure. MiXCR, run by TCRdb on the RACE reads, gives a single entry per CDR3 protein. The table shows 79,000 or so distinct CDR3 sequences, with 25% to 40% occurring only once. The time point is: patch test 1, 2 weeks after DPC sensitization. Noted treatment: therapeutic diphenylcyclopropenone sensitization with weekly scalp DPC. The specimen comprised whole blood, sampled in connection with sensitization to the hapten diphenylcyclopropenone (DPC). Receptors originate from a man between 40 and 49 years old with alopecia areata. Some clones in this sample may be carry-over from other donors' samples.

The V gene is TRBV12-3 or TRBV12-4, the J gene TRBJ2-3; TRBD1 matches 7 bases. The CDR3 runs to 12 residues. Trimming took 10 bases from V and 1 from J; bases not matched to a gene: 2. The CDR3 coding sequence is TGTGCCAACGACAGGGGCACAGATACGCAGTATTTT. Amino acid sequence: CANDRGTDTQYF.

This chain uses TRBV6-1 with TRBJ2-5, with a tentative D call TRBD2 (5 bases). Germline lookup yields CDR1 MNHNS and CDR2 SASEGT. The CDR3 is 15 amino acids. Trimming left V 0 bases short and J 1 base short, with 9 bases between. The CDR3 nucleotides are TGTGCCAGCAGTGAAGCGGCGGGCCGCCAAGAGACCCAGTACTTC. Protein sequence: CASSEAAGRQETQYF.

This clonotype has only a few counts. This chain connects TRBV6-5 to TRBJ2-7; 11 bases match TRBD2. J lost 6 bases, V lost 5 bases, and 9 bases had no gene match. The CDR3 is made up of 15 amino acids. Germline lookup yields CDR1 MNHEY and CDR2 SVGAGI. The chain's CDR3 is CASSDVLAGASEQYF. The CDR3 coding sequence is TGTGCCAGCAGTGACGTACTAGCGGGAGCCTCCGAGCAGTACTTC.

The chain carries TRBV2 and TRBJ2-7; D not certain. This CDR3 comprises 12 residues. The germline gives CDR1 SNHLY, CDR2 FYNNEI. The V gene lost 4 bases and the J gene lost 12 bases, with 16 bases spanning the gap. The CDR3 DNA reads TGTGCCAGCAGTGTAGTAGACTTCCTGCTGTACTTC. This sequence encodes CASSVVDFLLYF.

This clonotype was seen more than once but under ten times. The chain joins TRBV20-1 to TRBJ2-2; D is possibly TRBD1 or TRBD2 (5 bases each). CDR3 length: 15 amino acids. Germline CDR1 and CDR2: DFQATT and SNEGSKA (reference sequence). V shed 0 bases and J shed 3 bases, with 11 bases lying between them. This CDR3 reads CSARDWGTDTGELFF. Written as DNA, the CDR3 is TGCAGTGCTAGAGATTGGGGGACCGACACCGGGGAGCTGTTTTTT.